This TCR beta chain was recorded in a study of control samples from healthy donors and cancer patients. Measured with immunoSEQ multiplex PCR; TCRdb has only the in-frame clones, and not every one. The repertoire consists of approximately 100,000 clones, with 70% to 90% occurring once and the leading ten covering approximately 2.1%. The CDR3 spans 12 residues. V gave up 1 base and J gave up 6 bases, with 6 bases separating them. The germline CDR1 and CDR2 sequences are SNHLY and FYNNEI. This clone was counted between two and nine times. This clonotype was sampled from a woman between 40 and 50 years old in good health. The sequenced sample was blood. V is TRBV2 and J is TRBJ1-1; D might be TRBD1 (5 bases). Here the CDR3 reads CASSEGDPEAFF. The CDR3 DNA reads as TGTGCCAGCAGTGAAGGGGACCCTGAAGCTTTCTTT.